This TCR beta chain was sequenced in a study of CD8 T cells in ankylosing spondylitis. Trimming pared 2 bases from V and 3 bases from J, leaving 10 bases between. Germline V gives CDR1 DFQATT, CDR2 SNEGSKA (reference sequence). The CDR3 consists of 14 residues. This clonotype was seen only a few times. TCRdb reprocessed the 5' RACE reads with MiXCR, giving one entry per CDR3 protein. The sample has more than 250,000 distinct CDR3 sequences; roughly 12% are singletons. The specimen was blood, either unsorted or a sorted T cell fraction (not recorded which). The sequence was obtained from a female donor with ankylosing spondylitis or in good health (not recorded which). The genes are TRBV20-1 and TRBJ2-2; D is possibly TRBD2 (6 bases). The CDR3 sequence is CSARRGIHTGELFF. The CDR3 region has the DNA TGCAGTGCTAGACGGGGGATCCACACCGGGGAGCTGTTTTTT.